Following are 11 T cell receptor beta chains from one sample sequenced in a study of blood T cell repertoires in COVID-19. The table came from immunoSEQ multiplex PCR; TCRdb's copy has only in-frame clones and leaves some out. The profile covers roughly 160,000 clones, with roughly 93% appearing a single time and about 2% taken by the ten largest. Sequencing was carried out using peripheral blood. The receptors were gathered from a man between 18 and 29 years old with acute or convalescent COVID-19.

The chain carries TRBV5-1 and TRBJ2-7; 9 nucleotides match TRBD1. V was pared by 3 bases and J by 2 bases, with 9 bases of the junction left unmatched. CDR3 size: 16 residues. Germline assignment: CDR1 SGHRS and CDR2 YFSETQ. CDR3 DNA sequence: TGCGCCAGCAGCTCTGAACTGGGGACAGGGACCTACGAGCAGTACTTC. Translating gives CASSSELGTGTYEQYF. The full variable domain, in which reference TRBV5-1 and TRBJ2-7 provide the parts outside the CDR3, is KAGVTQTPRYLIKTRGQQVTLSCSPISGHRSVSWYQQTPGQGLQFLFEYFSETQRNKGNFPGRFSGRQFSNSRSEMNVSTLELGDSALYLCASSSELGTGTYEQYFGPGTRLTVT.

This clone was counted only a few times. CDR3 loop: CASSFQGTEAFF. The CDR3 nucleotides read TGTGCCAGCAGTTTCCAGGGAACTGAAGCTTTCTTT. This chain uses TRBV27 with TRBJ1-1; maybe TRBD1 (5 bases). V was cut by 3 bases and J by 5 bases, with 7 bases left in between. Germline values: CDR1 MNHEY, CDR2 SMNVEV (reference sequence). This CDR3 has 12 residues.

The chain has TRBV6-4 and TRBJ2-1; D unresolved. The CDR3 loop spans 16 amino acids. Between the trimmed V and J ends, which lost 2 bases and 3 bases, there was a span of 14 bases. The germline gives CDR1 MRHNA, CDR2 SNTAGT. CDR3 DNA sequence: TGTGCCAGCAGTGACATGGATGGAGTAGGCTACAATGAGCAGTTCTTC. Translating gives CASSDMDGVGYNEQFF.

The sample holds one count of this clone. This rearrangement joins TRBV11-2 to TRBJ1-4, with D tentatively TRBD1 (6 bases). Per germline, CDR1 SGHAT and CDR2 FQNNGV. The CDR3 is 15 amino acids. V was cut by 4 bases and J by 8 bases, with 17 bases left in between. The CDR3 sequence: CASSSLQGRGEKLFF. CDR3 nucleotide sequence: TGTGCCAGCAGCTCCTTACAGGGAAGGGGAGAAAAACTGTTTTTT.

The genes are TRBV10-2 and TRBJ1-6; 7 bases line up with TRBD1. The CDR3 extends over 16 amino acids. V shed 2 bases, J shed 2 bases, and the junction held 3 bases outside the gene matches. CDR1 is WSHSY, CDR2 SAAADI, per germline. Here the CDR3 DNA reads TGCGCCAGCAGTGAGACAGGGGTTACCTATAATTCACCCCTCCACTTT. Translating gives CASSETGVTYNSPLHF.

This clone was picked up one time. This chain connects TRBV19 to TRBJ2-3; D is possibly TRBD1 (6 bases). Trimming cost V 5 bases and J 3 bases, with 15 bases left between them. The CDR3 is 15 residues long. The germline V gene encodes CDR1 LNHDA and CDR2 SQIVND (reference sequence). The CDR3 sequence: CASSPQGQITDTQYF. DNA for the CDR3: TGTGCCAGTAGTCCCCAGGGGCAGATTACAGATACGCAGTATTTT.

This rearrangement joins TRBV5-1 to TRBJ2-7; 7 positions agree with TRBD2. Losses at the gene ends were 0 bases for V and 0 bases for J; bases not matched to a gene: 6. Germline values: CDR1 SGHRS, CDR2 YFSETQ. This CDR3 comprises 16 residues. The CDR3 region is CASSLAAGVSSYEQYF. CDR3 in DNA: TGCGCCAGCAGCTTGGCGGCGGGGGTGAGCTCCTACGAGCAGTACTTC.

The chain employs TRBV9 and TRBJ2-2, with 8 bases matching TRBD2. The J segment lost 2 bases and the V segment lost 0 bases, leaving 3 bases of the junction unmatched. Germline loops: CDR1 SGDLS, CDR2 YYNGEE. The CDR3 is made up of 16 amino acids. CDR3 DNA sequence: TGTGCCAGCAGCGTAGTTGCGGGAGGCAACACCGGGGAGCTGTTTTTT. This encodes CASSVVAGGNTGELFF.

The rearrangement links TRBV11-2 to TRBJ2-5, with 10 bases that match TRBD1. Germline V gene lookup returns CDR1 SGHAT and CDR2 FQNNGV. The V and J ends lost 7 bases and 5 bases, in that order; junction bases with no gene match: 10. CDR3 length: 15 amino acids. The DNA of the CDR3 is TGTGCCAGCACCCCACATTTGGGACAGGGGGAGACCCAGTACTTC. This sequence encodes CASTPHLGQGETQYF.

This chain joins TRBV6-6 and TRBJ1-5, with D possibly being TRBD1 (6 bases). There are 16 residues in the CDR3. Germline V gene data show CDR1 as MNHNY and CDR2 as SVGAGI (reference sequence). Trimming pared 0 bases from V and 6 bases from J, leaving 15 bases between. The CDR3 reads CASSYSSGVGGQPQHF. The CDR3 DNA reads TGTGCCAGCAGTTACTCATCAGGGGTGGGTGGTCAGCCCCAGCATTTT.

The CDR3 DNA reads as TGTGCCAGCAGCTCGGACAACTCCTACGAGCAGTACTTC. It codes for CASSSDNSYEQYF. The rearrangement links TRBV5-8 to TRBJ2-7; D is possibly TRBD1 (5 bases). CDR1 and CDR2 from the germline V gene are SGHTS and YDEGEE. The CDR3 is 13 residues long. Trimming took 3 bases from V and 0 from J, leaving 7 bases between them.